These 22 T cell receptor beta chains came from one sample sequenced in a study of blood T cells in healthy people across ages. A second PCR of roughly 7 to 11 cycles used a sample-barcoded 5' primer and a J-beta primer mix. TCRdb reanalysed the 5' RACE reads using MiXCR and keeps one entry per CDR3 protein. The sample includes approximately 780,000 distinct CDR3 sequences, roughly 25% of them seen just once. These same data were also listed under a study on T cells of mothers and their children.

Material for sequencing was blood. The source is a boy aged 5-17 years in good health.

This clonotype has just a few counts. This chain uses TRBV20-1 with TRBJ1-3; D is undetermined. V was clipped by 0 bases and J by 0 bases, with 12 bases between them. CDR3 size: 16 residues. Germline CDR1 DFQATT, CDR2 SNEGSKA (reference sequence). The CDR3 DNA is TGCAGTGCTAGAGATAGTAGGGAAACCTCTGGAAACACCATATATTTT. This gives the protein CSARDSRETSGNTIYF.

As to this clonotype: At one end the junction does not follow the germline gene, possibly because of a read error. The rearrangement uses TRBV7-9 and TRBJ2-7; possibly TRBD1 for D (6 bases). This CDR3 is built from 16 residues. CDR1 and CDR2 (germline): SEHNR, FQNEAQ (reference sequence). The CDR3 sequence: CASSSPTGILSHEQYF. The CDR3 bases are TGTGCCAGCAGCAGCCCAACAGGGATACTCTCCCACGAGCAGTACTTC.

Here the CDR3 DNA reads TGCAGCGTTGAAGATTTCCCCCACCTAGCGGGAGGTACAGAAGAGACCCAGTACTTC. It codes for CSVEDFPHLAGGTEETQYF. The rearrangement joins TRBV29-1 to TRBJ2-5; 11 nucleotides align to TRBD2. CDR1 is SQVTM and CDR2 is ANQGSEA in the germline V gene. This CDR3 region has 19 residues. V dropped 0 bases and J dropped 3; count of bases not matched to a gene: 15.

CDR3 region: CASRGQGANTGELFF. DNA of the CDR3: TGCGCCAGCAGAGGACAGGGGGCGAACACCGGGGAGCTGTTTTTT. V usage is TRBV5-1 and J usage is TRBJ2-2, with TRBD1 matching 10 bases. Germline V gene data show CDR1 as SGHRS and CDR2 as YFSETQ. V shed 5 bases and J 0 bases; nucleotides not matched to a gene: 1. This CDR3 is 15 amino acids long.

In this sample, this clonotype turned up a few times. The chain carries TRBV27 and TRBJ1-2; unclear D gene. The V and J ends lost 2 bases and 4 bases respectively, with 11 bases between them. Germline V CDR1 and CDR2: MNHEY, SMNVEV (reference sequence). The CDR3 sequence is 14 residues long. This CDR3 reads CASSLRGEGYGYTF. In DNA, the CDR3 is TGTGCCAGCAGTTTACGCGGTGAAGGCTATGGCTACACCTTC.

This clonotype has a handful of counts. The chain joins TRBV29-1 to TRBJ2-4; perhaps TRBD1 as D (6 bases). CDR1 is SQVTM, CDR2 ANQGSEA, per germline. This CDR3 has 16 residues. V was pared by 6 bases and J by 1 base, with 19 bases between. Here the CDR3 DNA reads TGCAGCGTCCTTAGACAGGCCGACTTCGCCAAAAACATTCAGTACTTC. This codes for CSVLRQADFAKNIQYF.

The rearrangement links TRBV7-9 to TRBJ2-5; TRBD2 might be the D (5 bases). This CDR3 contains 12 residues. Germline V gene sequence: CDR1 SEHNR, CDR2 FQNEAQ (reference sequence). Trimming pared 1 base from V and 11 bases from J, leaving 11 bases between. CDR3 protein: CASSLGGIGQYF. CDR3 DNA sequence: TGTGCCAGCAGCTTAGGAGGGATTGGGCAGTACTTC. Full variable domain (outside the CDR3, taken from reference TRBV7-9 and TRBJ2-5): DTGVSQNPRHKITKRGQNVTFRCDPISEHNRLYWYRQTLGQGPEFLTYFQNEAQLEKSRLLSDRFSAERPKGSFSTLEIQRTEQGDSAMYLCASSLGGIGQYFGPGTRLLVL.

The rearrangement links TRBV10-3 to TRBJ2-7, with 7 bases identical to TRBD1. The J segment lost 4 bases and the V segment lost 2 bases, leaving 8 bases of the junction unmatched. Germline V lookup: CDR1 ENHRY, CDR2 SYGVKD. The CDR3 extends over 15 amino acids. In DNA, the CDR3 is TGTGCCATCAGTGAGAGACAGGGAGTACAGTACGAGCAGTACTTC. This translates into CAISERQGVQYEQYF.

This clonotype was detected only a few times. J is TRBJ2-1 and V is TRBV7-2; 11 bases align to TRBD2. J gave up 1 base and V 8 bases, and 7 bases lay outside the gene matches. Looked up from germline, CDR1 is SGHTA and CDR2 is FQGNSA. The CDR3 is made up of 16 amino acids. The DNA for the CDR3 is TGTGCCAGCGGACTAGCGGGCGAATATTCCTACAATGAGCAGTTCTTC. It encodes CASGLAGEYSYNEQFF.

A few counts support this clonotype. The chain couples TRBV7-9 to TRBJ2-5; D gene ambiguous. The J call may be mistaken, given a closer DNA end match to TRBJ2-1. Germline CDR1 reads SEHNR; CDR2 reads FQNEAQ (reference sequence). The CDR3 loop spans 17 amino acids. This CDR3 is CASSPWVRKPSPNEQFF. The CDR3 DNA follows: TGTGCCAGCAGCCCCTGGGTCCGTAAACCGTCACCCAATGAGCAGTTCTTC.

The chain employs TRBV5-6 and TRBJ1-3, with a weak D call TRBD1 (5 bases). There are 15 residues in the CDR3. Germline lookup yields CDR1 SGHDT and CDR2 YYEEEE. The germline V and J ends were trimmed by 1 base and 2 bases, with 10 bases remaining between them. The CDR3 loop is CASSLIGTAGNTIYF. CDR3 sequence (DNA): TGTGCCAGCAGCTTGATTGGGACCGCTGGAAACACCATATATTTT.

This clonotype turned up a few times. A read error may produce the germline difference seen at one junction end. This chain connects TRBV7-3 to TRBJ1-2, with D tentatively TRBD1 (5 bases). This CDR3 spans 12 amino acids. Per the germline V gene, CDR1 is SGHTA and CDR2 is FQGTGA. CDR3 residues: CASSSTGYGYIF. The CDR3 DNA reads TGTGCCAGCAGCTCAACAGGATATGGCTACATCTTC.

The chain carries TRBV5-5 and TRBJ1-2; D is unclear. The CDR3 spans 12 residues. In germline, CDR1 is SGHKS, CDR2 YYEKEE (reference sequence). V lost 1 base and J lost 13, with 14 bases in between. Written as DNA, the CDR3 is TGTGCCAGCAGCTTGCGTGCGGGATATGGCACCTTC. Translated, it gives CASSLRAGYGTF.

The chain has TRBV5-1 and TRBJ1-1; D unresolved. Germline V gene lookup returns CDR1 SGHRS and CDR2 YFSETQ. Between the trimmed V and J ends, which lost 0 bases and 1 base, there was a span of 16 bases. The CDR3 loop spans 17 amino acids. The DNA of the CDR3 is TGCGCCAGCAGCTTGGCTCCACCCCAGGAGCCGAACACTGAAGCTTTCTTT. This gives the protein CASSLAPPQEPNTEAFF.

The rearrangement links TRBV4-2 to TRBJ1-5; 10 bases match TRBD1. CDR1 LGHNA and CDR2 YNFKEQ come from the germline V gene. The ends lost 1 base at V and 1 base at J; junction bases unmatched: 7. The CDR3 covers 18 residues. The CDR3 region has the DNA TGTGCCAGCAGCCAAGTTGGGACAGGGGATACAAGCAATCAGCCCCAGCATTTT. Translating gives CASSQVGTGDTSNQPQHF.

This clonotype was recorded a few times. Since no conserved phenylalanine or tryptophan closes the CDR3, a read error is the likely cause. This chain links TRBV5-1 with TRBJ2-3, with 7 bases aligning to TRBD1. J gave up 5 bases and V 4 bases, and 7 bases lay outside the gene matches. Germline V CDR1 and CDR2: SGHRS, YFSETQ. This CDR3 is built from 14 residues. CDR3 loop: CASSGRGTKDTQYV. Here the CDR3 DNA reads TGCGCCAGCAGCGGCAGGGGGACGAAAGATACGCAGTATGTT.

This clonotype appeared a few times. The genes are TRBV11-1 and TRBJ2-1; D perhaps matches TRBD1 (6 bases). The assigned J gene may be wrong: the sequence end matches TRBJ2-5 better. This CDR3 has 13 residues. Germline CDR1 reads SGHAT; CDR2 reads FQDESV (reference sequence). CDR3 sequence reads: CASSFDRKETQYF. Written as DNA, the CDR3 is TGTGCCAGCAGTTTCGACAGGAAAGAGACCCAGTACTTC.

CDR3 protein: CASSSREGQGLYEQYF. In DNA form, the CDR3 reads TGTGCCAGCAGCTCAAGAGAGGGACAGGGGCTCTACGAGCAGTACTTC. V and J are TRBV7-9 and TRBJ2-7; 10 bases align to TRBD1. The CDR3 extends over 16 amino acids. The V and J ends lost 4 bases and 3 bases, in that order; junction bases with no gene match: 9. The germline V gene has CDR1 SEHNR and CDR2 FQNEAQ (reference sequence).

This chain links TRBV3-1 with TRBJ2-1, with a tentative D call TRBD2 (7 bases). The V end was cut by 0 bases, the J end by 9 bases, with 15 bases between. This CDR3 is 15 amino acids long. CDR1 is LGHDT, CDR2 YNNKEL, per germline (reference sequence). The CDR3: CASSQDLWGGGEQFF. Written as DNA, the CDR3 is TGTGCCAGCAGCCAAGATTTATGGGGGGGCGGTGAGCAGTTCTTC.

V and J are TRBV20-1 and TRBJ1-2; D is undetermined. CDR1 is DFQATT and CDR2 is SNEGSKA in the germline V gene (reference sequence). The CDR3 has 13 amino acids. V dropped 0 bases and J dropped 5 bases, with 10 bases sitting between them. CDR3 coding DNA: TGCAGTGCTAGAGAAGGGAGGAGGTATGGCTACACCTTC. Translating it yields CSAREGRRYGYTF.

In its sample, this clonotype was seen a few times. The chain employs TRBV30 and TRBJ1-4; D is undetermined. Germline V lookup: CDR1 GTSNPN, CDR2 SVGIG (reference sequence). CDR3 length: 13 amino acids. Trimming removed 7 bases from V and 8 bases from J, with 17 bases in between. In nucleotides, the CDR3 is TGTGCCTCCCGCTCCACTTACGGGGAAAAACTGTTTTTT. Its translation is CASRSTYGEKLFF.

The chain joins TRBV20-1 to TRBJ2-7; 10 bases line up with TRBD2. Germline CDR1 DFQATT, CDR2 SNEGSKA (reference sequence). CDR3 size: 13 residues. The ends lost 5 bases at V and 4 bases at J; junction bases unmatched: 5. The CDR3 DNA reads TGCAGTGCTGGAGCGGGAGGGGATTACGAGCAGTACTTC. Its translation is CSAGAGGDYEQYF.